The T cell receptor beta chain described here comes from a study of blood T cell repertoires in COVID-19. Study-wide context: T cells, B-cell-depleted T cells, or PBMCs supplied cDNA or gDNA.

Germline loops: CDR1 LNHDA, CDR2 SQIVND (reference sequence). The germline V and J ends were trimmed by 5 bases and 5 bases, with 21 bases remaining between them. There are 16 residues in the CDR3. Profiling relied on immunoSEQ multiplex PCR, and the TCRdb table lists in-frame clones only, not all of them. The sample holds about 410,000 clones; around 86% are singletons and the top ten take roughly 1.4%. The sequenced sample was peripheral blood. The origin of this receptor is a woman aged 25 to 45 with active or convalescent COVID-19. The genes are TRBV19 and TRBJ1-2; perhaps TRBD1 as D (6 bases). CDR3 region: CASSYGTLLRVYGYTF. CDR3 DNA: TGTGCCAGTAGTTACGGGACACTTCTCCGGGTATATGGCTACACCTTC. Together with reference TRBV19 and TRBJ1-2, the CDR3 gives the full variable domain: DGGITQSPKYLFRKEGQNVTLSCEQNLNHDAMYWYRQDPGQGLRLIYYSQIVNDFQKGDIAEGYSVSREKKESFPLTVTSAQKNPTAFYLCASSYGTLLRVYGYTFGSGTRLTVV.